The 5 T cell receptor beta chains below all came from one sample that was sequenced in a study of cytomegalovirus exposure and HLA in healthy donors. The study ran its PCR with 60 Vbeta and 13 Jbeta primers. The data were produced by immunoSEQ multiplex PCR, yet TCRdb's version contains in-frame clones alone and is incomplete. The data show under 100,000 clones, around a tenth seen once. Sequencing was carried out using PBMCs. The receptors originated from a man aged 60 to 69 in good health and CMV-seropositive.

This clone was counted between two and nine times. DNA of the CDR3: TGCAATCTCGACAGGGACAATGGCTACACCTTC. This codes for CNLDRDNGYTF. The rearrangement joins TRBV20-1 to TRBJ1-2; TRBD1 agrees at 7 bases. Germline CDR1 and CDR2: DFQATT and SNEGSKA (reference sequence). The CDR3 is made up of 11 amino acids.

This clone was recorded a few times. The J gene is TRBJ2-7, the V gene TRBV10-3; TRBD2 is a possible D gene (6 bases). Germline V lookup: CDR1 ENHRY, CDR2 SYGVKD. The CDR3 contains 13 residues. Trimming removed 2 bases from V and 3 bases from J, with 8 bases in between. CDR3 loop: CAISESGYYEQYV. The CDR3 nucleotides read TGTGCCATCAGTGAGAGCGGGTACTACGAGCAGTACGTC.

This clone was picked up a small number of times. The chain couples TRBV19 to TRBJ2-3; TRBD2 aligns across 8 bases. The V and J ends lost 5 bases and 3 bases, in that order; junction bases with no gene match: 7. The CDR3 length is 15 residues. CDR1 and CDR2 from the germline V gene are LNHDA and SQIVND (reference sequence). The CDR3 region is CASSSPGGKTDTQYF. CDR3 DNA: TGTGCCAGTAGTTCCCCGGGAGGGAAGACAGATACGCAGTATTTT.

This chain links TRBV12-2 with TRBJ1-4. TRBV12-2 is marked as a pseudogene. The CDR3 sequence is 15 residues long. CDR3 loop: CASPLMGGTKGKTVF. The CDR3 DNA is TGTGCAAGTCCCCTAATGGGGGGAACTAAAGGAAAAACTGTTTTT.

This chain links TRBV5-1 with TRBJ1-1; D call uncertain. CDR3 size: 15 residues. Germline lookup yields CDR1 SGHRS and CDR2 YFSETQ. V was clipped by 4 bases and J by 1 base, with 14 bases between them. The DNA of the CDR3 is TGCGCCAGCAGCGAGGCCGCAGCCGGGAACACTGAAGCTTTCTTT. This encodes CASSEAAAGNTEAFF.